A single sample is the source of the 31 T cell receptor beta chains below, sequenced in a study of post-analysis software for immune sequencing data. The antigens of these receptors remain unknown. Study-wide results and limits: Among four or five TRBV segments more frequent in patients than controls were TRBV5-6, TRBV5-1 and TRBV20-1.

TCR beta cDNA libraries included unique molecular identifiers. TCRdb passed the PCR reads through MiXCR, listing each CDR3 protein once. The sample has some 700,000 distinct CDR3 sequences; 59% are singletons. Sequenced sample: blood. The receptors shown here come from a girl aged 2-10 years with multiple sclerosis.

This chain connects TRBV6-6 to TRBJ2-7; D is ambiguous. V was trimmed by 6 bases and J by 0 bases, leaving 15 bases between them. The CDR3 has 15 amino acids. CDR1 is MNHNY, CDR2 SVGAGI, per germline (reference sequence). CDR3 sequence: CASSTSVDSSYEQYF. CDR3 coding DNA: TGTGCCAGCAGCACTTCTGTGGATAGCTCCTACGAGCAGTACTTC.

The rearrangement links TRBV10-3 to TRBJ2-3; the D is unclear. The CDR3 has 14 residues. CDR1 is ENHRY and CDR2 is SYGVKD in the germline V gene. Between the trimmed V and J ends, which lost 3 bases and 5 bases, there was a span of 12 bases. In DNA, the CDR3 is TGTGCCATCAGTGATTCTACCCCAGGAGATACGCAGTATTTT. Its protein is CAISDSTPGDTQYF.

The chain employs TRBV20-1 and TRBJ2-3, with 8 positions matching TRBD1. This CDR3 has 17 amino acids. Trimming at V came to 1 base and at J to 2 bases, leaving 11 bases not matched to a gene. Per germline, CDR1 DFQATT and CDR2 SNEGSKA (reference sequence). The CDR3 DNA reads TGCAGTGCTAGAGTTGATCAAACAGGGGGTTACACAGATACGCAGTATTTT. Amino acid sequence: CSARVDQTGGYTDTQYF.

The V call is TRBV20-1, the J call TRBJ2-1; D is possibly TRBD2 (5 bases). The germline gives CDR1 DFQATT, CDR2 SNEGSKA (reference sequence). The CDR3 has 14 amino acids. Trimming left V 1 base short and J 5 bases short, with 12 bases between. The CDR3 nucleotides are TGCAGTGCTAGAGTCAGGACTTGGGACAATGAGCAGTTCTTC. Amino acid sequence: CSARVRTWDNEQFF.

The rearrangement links TRBV4-2 to TRBJ2-1; 7 bases are a match to TRBD1. CDR1 is LGHNA, CDR2 YNFKEQ, per germline. There are 15 residues in the CDR3. V dropped 4 bases and J dropped 7; count of bases not matched to a gene: 10. CDR3 bases: TGTGCCAGCAGCCGAGAGGGGGCCAAGGGGAATGAGCAGTTCTTC. Translating it yields CASSREGAKGNEQFF.

The rearrangement joins TRBV11-2 to TRBJ2-3; TRBD1 is a possible D gene (5 bases). With 2 bases removed from V and 2 bases from J, the gap between germline ends came to 17 bases. The CDR3 runs to 17 residues. Germline V gene sequence: CDR1 SGHAT, CDR2 FQNNGV. This CDR3 is CASSLFLPGANTDTQYF. The CDR3 DNA is TGTGCCAGCAGCTTATTTTTACCTGGGGCTAACACAGATACGCAGTATTTT.

This clonotype appeared a few times. The chain carries TRBV10-2 and TRBJ1-6, with 9 bases identical to TRBD1. Germline lookup yields CDR1 WSHSY and CDR2 SAAADI. CDR3 length: 13 residues. J was trimmed by 8 bases and V by 8 bases; bases with no gene match: 4. CDR3 protein: CASSTGGYSPLHF. The CDR3 DNA is TGCGCCAGCTCCACAGGGGGCTATTCACCCCTCCACTTT.

The genes are TRBV5-1 and TRBJ2-5, with 7 positions matching TRBD2. The CDR3 is 16 residues long. The J segment lost 2 bases and the V segment lost 2 bases, leaving 9 bases of the junction unmatched. CDR1 is SGHRS and CDR2 is YFSETQ in the germline V gene. CDR3 region: CASSLGPQREQETQYF. CDR3 coding DNA: TGCGCCAGCAGCTTAGGACCCCAGCGGGAACAAGAGACCCAGTACTTC.

The chain is built from TRBV5-7 and TRBJ2-7, with D uncertain. TRBV5-7 is identified as an open reading frame with a role that is uncertain. The CDR3 runs to 14 residues. Trimming removed 0 bases from V and 3 bases from J, with 10 bases in between. CDR3 sequence (DNA): TGTGCCAGCAGCTTGGAGATCGTGTGCTACGAGCAGTACTTC. It codes for CASSLEIVCYEQYF.

As for this clonotype: The junction shows a germline mismatch at one end, possibly a read error. This sequence joins TRBV20-1 and TRBJ2-1, with TRBD2 identical over 7 bases. The CDR3 contains 17 residues. Per germline, CDR1 DFQATT and CDR2 SNEGSKA (reference sequence). CDR3 protein: CSVRDPLGAGAYNEQFF. CDR3 DNA sequence: TGCAGTGTTAGAGACCCCCTTGGGGCGGGGGCCTACAATGAGCAGTTCTTC.

The genes are TRBV27 and TRBJ2-5; 10 bases match TRBD2. The CDR3 totals 17 residues. V shed 5 bases, J shed 5 bases, and the junction held 14 bases outside the gene matches. Germline V gene sequence: CDR1 MNHEY, CDR2 SMNVEV (reference sequence). The CDR3 DNA reads as TGTGCCAGCAGTCAACTCGGGGTAGCGGGAGGCTGGGAGACCCAGTACTTC. This gives the protein CASSQLGVAGGWETQYF.

The chain joins TRBV7-8 to TRBJ2-4; 9 positions match TRBD1. The V segment lost 5 bases and the J segment 3 bases; nucleotides outside the gene matches: 2. This CDR3 region has 14 residues. In germline, CDR1 is SGHVS, CDR2 FQNEAQ. CDR3 region: CASSQTGGKNIQYF. DNA of the CDR3: TGTGCCAGCAGCCAGACAGGGGGCAAAAACATTCAGTACTTC.

This chain connects TRBV20-1 to TRBJ2-7; TRBD1 matches at 8 bases. The germline gives CDR1 DFQATT, CDR2 SNEGSKA (reference sequence). This CDR3 comprises 13 residues. J gave up 1 base and V 5 bases, and 4 bases lay outside the gene matches. The CDR3 reads CSAVWDRSYEQYF. CDR3 in DNA: TGCAGTGCTGTATGGGACAGGTCCTACGAGCAGTACTTC.

V gene TRBV29-1 combines with J gene TRBJ2-3; D remains unclear. The CDR3 has 10 amino acids. CDR1 is SQVTM, CDR2 ANQGSEA, per germline. V lost 7 bases, J lost 13 bases, and 15 bases lay in between. CDR3 in DNA: TGCAGCGCAATTACGGATAACAAGTATTTT. It yields the protein CSAITDNKYF.

This chain links TRBV15 with TRBJ1-2; D gene unclear. V was clipped by 0 bases and J by 5 bases, with 10 bases between them. Germline loops: CDR1 LNHNV, CDR2 YYDKDF (reference sequence). The CDR3 consists of 14 residues. This CDR3 reads CATSRDNSGYGYTF. CDR3 bases: TGTGCCACCAGCAGAGATAACAGTGGTTATGGCTACACCTTC.

The rearrangement uses TRBV12-3 or TRBV12-4 and TRBJ2-7; 9 bases are a match to TRBD1. The tail of the sequence fits TRBJ2-5 better, so the J call may be wrong. CDR3 length equals 15 residues. CDR3 bases: TGTGCCAGCAGTCGGGACAGGGAGGGCGAGGAGACCCAGTACTTC. Translation: CASSRDREGEETQYF.

The genes are TRBV20-1 and TRBJ2-1; 11 nucleotides align to TRBD2. The germline V gene encodes CDR1 DFQATT and CDR2 SNEGSKA (reference sequence). J gave up 4 bases and V 5 bases, and 7 bases lay outside the gene matches. This CDR3 has 15 residues. In DNA form, the CDR3 reads TGCAGTGCTCGATCGGGACTAGCGGTTTACAATGAGCAGTTCTTC. Its protein product is CSARSGLAVYNEQFF.

This chain uses TRBV5-1 with TRBJ2-7; D not resolved. The CDR3 consists of 11 residues. V dropped 4 bases and J dropped 4 bases, with 6 bases sitting between them. Germline V lookup: CDR1 SGHRS, CDR2 YFSETQ. The CDR3 bases are TGCGCCAGCAGCGACCAGTACGAGCAGTACTTC. Translating it yields CASSDQYEQYF.

This clonotype showed up just a few times. The gene calls are TRBV5-5 and TRBJ1-5; D might be TRBD1 (5 bases). The CDR3 consists of 16 residues. V lost 3 bases, J lost 7 bases, and 20 bases lay in between. In germline, CDR1 is SGHKS, CDR2 YYEKEE (reference sequence). CDR3 nucleotides: TGTGCCAGCAGCTCCCGATGCTGGGGGGGGTACCAGCCCCAGCATTTT. Protein sequence: CASSSRCWGGYQPQHF.

This clonotype has just a few counts. The chain combines TRBV4-1 with TRBJ2-3; tentative D call: TRBD1 (5 bases). CDR3 length: 15 residues. V gave up 4 bases and J gave up 4 bases, with 15 bases separating them. In germline, CDR1 is MGHRA, CDR2 YSYEKL. The CDR3 here is CASSPLGAGADTQYF. The CDR3 DNA is TGCGCCAGCAGCCCCCTTGGGGCAGGAGCAGATACGCAGTATTTT.

The CDR3 loop reads CASSQPAGGTQYF. CDR3 bases: TGTGCCAGCAGCCAACCAGCGGGCGGAACGCAGTATTTT. The V and J genes are TRBV11-2 and TRBJ2-3, with a weak D call TRBD2 (6 bases). The CDR3 has 13 amino acids. Trimming took off 5 bases at V and 9 bases at J, with 15 bases between the two ends. Germline V gene data show CDR1 as SGHAT and CDR2 as FQNNGV.

This clonotype appeared a few times. The V gene is TRBV29-1, the J gene TRBJ1-1; D remains unclear. This CDR3 contains 14 residues. Trimming cost V 4 bases and J 0 bases, with 12 bases left between them. The germline V gene has CDR1 SQVTM and CDR2 ANQGSEA. CDR3 in DNA: TGCAGCGTTGTCCTTTCGACCCTGAACACTGAAGCTTTCTTT. Its translation: CSVVLSTLNTEAFF.

A single count supports this clonotype. At one boundary the junction diverges from the germline segment, which might be a read error. V usage is TRBV12-3 or TRBV12-4 and J usage is TRBJ2-3, with D unresolved. This CDR3 is 13 amino acids long. The CDR3 nucleotides read TGTGCCAGCAGATTGCAGAATACAGATGCGCAGTATTTT. Its protein is CASRLQNTDAQYF.

V is TRBV12-3 or TRBV12-4 and J is TRBJ1-1; D remains ambiguous. V lost 6 bases and J 6 bases, leaving 8 bases between the germline ends. There are 11 residues in the CDR3. The CDR3 protein is CASSPNPEAFF. In DNA form, the CDR3 reads TGTGCCAGCAGCCCAAATCCTGAAGCTTTCTTT.

This clonotype occurred many times. The chain uses TRBV6-4 and TRBJ2-3; TRBD2 matches at 8 bases. V dropped 3 bases and J dropped 0; count of bases not matched to a gene: 2. This CDR3 is 15 amino acids long. The germline CDR1 and CDR2 sequences are MRHNA and SNTAGT. DNA for the CDR3: TGTGCCAGCAGTGAGACGGGAGGGAGCACAGATACGCAGTATTTT. Translation: CASSETGGSTDTQYF.

The chain uses TRBV4-2 and TRBJ2-5; 8 bases are a match to TRBD1. V shed 3 bases, J shed 11 bases, and the junction held 14 bases outside the gene matches. The CDR3 has 15 amino acids. Per germline, CDR1 LGHNA and CDR2 YNFKEQ. CDR3 nucleotides: TGTGCCAGCAGCCACATCCTTAAGGACAGGGAAGCGCAGTACTTC. This translates into CASSHILKDREAQYF.

This clonotype appeared many times. The chain is built from TRBV7-2 and TRBJ2-3, with 8 bases identical to TRBD1. CDR3 length equals 15 residues. The germline V gene has CDR1 SGHTA and CDR2 FQGNSA. V was clipped by 6 bases and J by 3 bases; unmatched bases: 8. CDR3 in amino acids: CASSLGQGGTDTQYF. CDR3 in DNA: TGTGCCAGCAGTCTCGGACAGGGTGGGACAGATACGCAGTATTTT.

This chain's CDR3 is CASSPKGTRVTDTQYF. Here the CDR3 DNA reads TGTGCCAGCAGCCCAAAGGGGACTAGGGTCACAGATACGCAGTATTTT. The rearrangement links TRBV28 to TRBJ2-3, with 8 bases matching TRBD2. CDR1 and CDR2 from the germline V gene are MDHEN and SYDVKM. This CDR3 is 16 amino acids long. V was clipped by 6 bases and J by 2 bases; unmatched bases: 10.

The sample holds a few counts of this clonotype. This rearrangement joins TRBV6-2 or TRBV6-3 to TRBJ2-5; 8 nucleotides agree with TRBD1. V trimming: 6 bases; J trimming: 5 bases; junction bases outside the gene matches: 5. This CDR3 is built from 13 residues. Germline CDR1 MNHEY, CDR2 SVGEGT. Written as DNA, the CDR3 is TGTGCCAGCAGGGGCACAGGGGGGGAGACCCAGTACTTC. Encoded protein: CASRGTGGETQYF.

This clonotype was seen a few times. The chain uses TRBV29-1 and TRBJ2-7; D unclear. V was pared by 4 bases and J by 3 bases, with 10 bases between. The CDR3 is 12 amino acids. Germline V gene lookup returns CDR1 SQVTM and CDR2 ANQGSEA. DNA for the CDR3: TGCAGCGTTGTTACGGAGAACTACGAGCAGTACTTC. Residues: CSVVTENYEQYF.

In this sample, this clonotype turned up a few times. V usage is TRBV12-3 or TRBV12-4 and J usage is TRBJ2-1; tentatively, D is TRBD1 (5 bases). This CDR3 has 16 residues. V lost 2 bases, J lost 3 bases, and 14 bases lay in between. The CDR3 sequence is CASSLRSRGYYNEQFF. The CDR3 DNA reads TGTGCCAGCAGTTTAAGATCAAGGGGTTACTACAATGAGCAGTTCTTC.